Below, 18 T cell receptor beta chains from the same sample are listed, as sequenced in a study of cytomegalovirus exposure and HLA in healthy donors. It was with 60 Vbeta and 13 Jbeta primers that the PCR ran. The protocol was immunoSEQ multiplex PCR, while the TCRdb copy is restricted to in-frame clones and leaves out a portion. The repertoire includes 110,000 or so clones, 82% of them detected once, and 2% to 3% sits in the top ten. The sample was PBMCs. These receptors were obtained from a woman aged 18-29 years in good health and CMV-seronegative.

This chain links TRBV7-2 with TRBJ2-1; D is undetermined. The CDR3 consists of 13 residues. Deletions cut 0 bases from V and 4 bases from J, with 4 bases between. Looked up from germline, CDR1 is SGHTA and CDR2 is FQGNSA. CDR3 protein: CASSLALYNEQFF. The CDR3 bases are TGTGCCAGCAGCTTAGCCTTGTACAATGAGCAGTTCTTC. Looking up the rest from reference TRBV7-2 and TRBJ2-1 gives the full variable domain: GAGVSQSPSNKVTEKGKDVELRCDPISGHTALYWYRQSLGQGLEFLIYFQGNSAPDKSGLPSDRFSAERTGGSVSTLTIQRTQQEDSAVYLCASSLALYNEQFFGPGTRLTVL.

This chain uses TRBV4-2 with TRBJ1-1; D is uncertain. CDR1 is LGHNA, CDR2 YNFKEQ, per germline. This CDR3 is built from 16 residues. Trimming stripped 5 bases from V and 1 base from J, with 17 bases between. For the CDR3, the DNA is TGTGCCAGCAGCGCCGTTATCGGCGGCGAGAACACTGAAGCTTTCTTT. It is translated as CASSAVIGGENTEAFF.

The chain combines TRBV6-5 with TRBJ1-2; 7 bases fit TRBD1. The V gene's germline CDR1 is MNHEY and CDR2 SVGAGI. V gave up 4 bases and J gave up 2 bases; unmatched junction bases: 7. This CDR3 has 15 residues. The CDR3 protein is CASSSSGGRNYGYTF. In nucleotides, the CDR3 is TGTGCCAGCAGTTCATCAGGGGGAAGAAACTATGGCTACACCTTC.

The chain employs TRBV28 and TRBJ1-4, with TRBD1 as a possible D gene (5 bases). Trimming removed 5 bases at V and 8 bases at J, with 15 bases between. The CDR3 covers 14 residues. The germline V gene encodes CDR1 MDHEN and CDR2 SYDVKM. As DNA, the CDR3 is TGTGCCAGCAGTCCCTCACAGGCGGGGGAAAAACTGTTTTTT. It translates to CASSPSQAGEKLFF.

The gene calls are TRBV11-1 and TRBJ2-5; 8 nucleotides agree with TRBD1. This CDR3 is 17 amino acids long. Losses at the gene ends were 5 bases for V and 1 base for J; bases not matched to a gene: 12. Germline CDR1 SGHAT, CDR2 FQDESV (reference sequence). CDR3 sequence: CASSNAPDRDFQETQYF. The DNA for the CDR3 is TGTGCCAGCAGCAACGCCCCGGACAGGGACTTCCAAGAGACCCAGTACTTC.

This chain joins TRBV27 and TRBJ2-6; D unclear. Germline values: CDR1 MNHEY, CDR2 SMNVEV (reference sequence). The CDR3 runs 13 residues. V was pared by 6 bases and J by 0 bases, with 3 bases between. In nucleotides, the CDR3 is TGTGCCAGCAGACTCTCTGGGGCCAACGTCCTGACTTTC. Translation gives CASRLSGANVLTF.

This CDR3 is CASSVDWGVISEQFF. In DNA form, the CDR3 reads TGTGCCAGCAGCGTAGACTGGGGGGTGATTAGCGAGCAGTTCTTC. The V call is TRBV9, the J call TRBJ2-1, with D perhaps TRBD2 (6 bases). The length of the CDR3 is 15 residues. Trimming stripped 0 bases from V and 10 bases from J, with 17 bases between. Germline V gives CDR1 SGDLS, CDR2 YYNGEE. Using reference TRBV9 and TRBJ2-1 for the parts outside the CDR3, the full variable domain is DSGVTQTPKHLITATGQRVTLRCSPRSGDLSVYWYQQSLDQGLQFLIQYYNGEERAKGNILERFSAQQFPDLHSELNLSSLELGDSALYFCASSVDWGVISEQFFGPGTRLTVL.

The J gene is TRBJ2-3, the V gene TRBV7-9; TRBD1 matches 7 bases. Trimming removed 4 bases from V and 3 bases from J; junction bases left unmatched: 1. The CDR3 length is 13 residues. Looked up from germline, CDR1 is SEHNR and CDR2 is FQNEAQ (reference sequence). DNA of the CDR3: TGTGCCAGCAGCTGGGGACAGACAGATACGCAGTATTTT. Translation gives CASSWGQTDTQYF. The full variable domain, completed using reference TRBV7-9 and TRBJ2-3, is DTGVSQNPRHKITKRGQNVTFRCDPISEHNRLYWYRQTLGQGPEFLTYFQNEAQLEKSRLLSDRFSAERPKGSFSTLEIQRTEQGDSAMYLCASSWGQTDTQYFGPGTRLTVL.

This clone was recorded only once. The same CDR3 can be traced to other DNA sequences in this sample. The rearrangement uses TRBV7-2 and TRBJ1-1; perhaps TRBD1 as D (6 bases). The CDR3 contains 14 residues. Germline-derived CDR1 and CDR2 are SGHTA and FQGNSA. V was shortened by 5 bases and J by 0 bases, with 10 bases between the two germline ends. The CDR3 spells CASSNDRMNTEAFF. The DNA for the CDR3 is TGTGCCAGCAGCAATGACAGGATGAACACTGAAGCTTTCTTT. The variable domain in full, completed from reference TRBV7-2 and TRBJ1-1, reads GAGVSQSPSNKVTEKGKDVELRCDPISGHTALYWYRQSLGQGLEFLIYFQGNSAPDKSGLPSDRFSAERTGGSVSTLTIQRTQQEDSAVYLCASSNDRMNTEAFFGQGTRLTVV.

This clone was seen more than once but under ten times. The CDR3 DNA reads TGCGCCAGCAGCTTTCGACAGCTTAACACCGGGGAGCTGTTTTTT. This encodes CASSFRQLNTGELFF. The chain employs TRBV5-1 and TRBJ2-2; D possibly corresponds to TRBD1 (5 bases). This CDR3 comprises 15 residues. Germline CDR1 is SGHRS and CDR2 is YFSETQ. With 2 bases removed from V and 2 bases from J, the gap between germline ends came to 10 bases.

This clone was picked up one time. Other DNA sequences of this sample code for an identical CDR3. The chain uses TRBV7-2 and TRBJ1-4, with D perhaps matching TRBD1 (5 bases). The CDR3 extends over 14 amino acids. The germline CDR1 and CDR2 sequences are SGHTA and FQGNSA. Trimming stripped 6 bases from V and 2 bases from J, with 10 bases between. CDR3 sequence (DNA): TGTGCCAGCAGTCTTGGGGGGACTAATGAAAAACTGTTTTTT. Residues: CASSLGGTNEKLFF.

The rearrangement uses TRBV5-6 and TRBJ1-6; D remains unclear. This CDR3 contains 18 residues. The V and J ends lost 1 base and 0 bases respectively, with 14 bases between them. Looked up from germline, CDR1 is SGHDT and CDR2 is YYEEEE. DNA of the CDR3: TGTGCCAGCAGCTTGATGGTGGTTCTGAGCTCCTATAATTCACCCCTCCACTTT. It translates to CASSLMVVLSSYNSPLHF.

This chain joins TRBV2 and TRBJ1-5; TRBD1 is a possible D gene (5 bases). Trimming took off 5 bases at V and 4 bases at J, with 9 bases between the two ends. Germline assignment: CDR1 SNHLY and CDR2 FYNNEI. CDR3 length: 13 residues. The CDR3 loop is CASSRSGNQPQHF. The CDR3 DNA reads TGTGCCAGCAGTCGGTCAGGGAATCAGCCCCAGCATTTT. The complete variable domain, with remaining parts taken from reference TRBV2 and TRBJ1-5, reads EPEVTQTPSHQVTQMGQEVILRCVPISNHLYFYWYRQILGQKVEFLVSFYNNEISEKSEIFDDQFSVERPDGSNFTLKIRSTKLEDSAMYFCASSRSGNQPQHFGDGTRLSIL.

This clone was seen only a few times. The gene calls are TRBV6-1 and TRBJ2-7; tentative D call: TRBD1 (5 bases). The germline gives CDR1 MNHNS, CDR2 SASEGT. The CDR3 has 12 residues. V lost 4 bases and J lost 6, with 10 bases in between. Written as DNA, the CDR3 is TGTGCCAGCAGTGCCCCGCAGGGCGAGCAGTACTTC. It translates to CASSAPQGEQYF.

The chain couples TRBV19 to TRBJ1-1, with D unclear. This CDR3 comprises 11 residues. Trimming stripped 3 bases from V and 7 bases from J, with 6 bases between. The germline gives CDR1 LNHDA, CDR2 SQIVND (reference sequence). As DNA, the CDR3 is TGTGCCAGTAGTATGGGCAGTGAAGCTTTCTTT. Translated, it gives CASSMGSEAFF.

The V call is TRBV18, the J call TRBJ1-1; tentatively, D is TRBD1 (6 bases). V lost 3 bases and J 8 bases, leaving 10 bases between the germline ends. The V gene's germline CDR1 is KGHSH and CDR2 LQKENI. The CDR3 runs 12 residues. The CDR3 DNA reads TGTGCCAGCTCACCGGGACAAACCGAAGCTTTCTTT. Encoded protein: CASSPGQTEAFF. The complete variable domain, with remaining parts taken from reference TRBV18 and TRBJ1-1, reads NAGVMQNPRHLVRRRGQEARLRCSPMKGHSHVYWYRQLPEEGLKFMVYLQKENIIDESGMPKERFSAEFPKEGPSILRIQQVVRGDSAAYFCASSPGQTEAFFGQGTRLTVV.

The chain uses TRBV11-2 and TRBJ2-5; 8 positions match TRBD2. This CDR3 contains 15 residues. With 5 bases clipped from V and 3 bases from J, the junction kept 8 bases outside the gene matches. Looked up from germline, CDR1 is SGHAT and CDR2 is FQNNGV. The DNA for the CDR3 is TGTGCCAGCAGCCCCGTCGGGGGGGTAGAAGAGACCCAGTACTTC. Residues: CASSPVGGVEETQYF.

The CDR3 nucleotides are TGTGCTAGTGGTTTGGTACTAGGCAGGGGGAACACTGAAGCTTTCTTT. This gives the protein CASGLVLGRGNTEAFF. V is TRBV12-5 and J is TRBJ1-1, with TRBD1 as a possible D gene (6 bases). Germline V gives CDR1 LGHNT, CDR2 FRNRAP. V was pared by 0 bases and J by 1 base, with 12 bases between. The length of the CDR3 is 16 residues.